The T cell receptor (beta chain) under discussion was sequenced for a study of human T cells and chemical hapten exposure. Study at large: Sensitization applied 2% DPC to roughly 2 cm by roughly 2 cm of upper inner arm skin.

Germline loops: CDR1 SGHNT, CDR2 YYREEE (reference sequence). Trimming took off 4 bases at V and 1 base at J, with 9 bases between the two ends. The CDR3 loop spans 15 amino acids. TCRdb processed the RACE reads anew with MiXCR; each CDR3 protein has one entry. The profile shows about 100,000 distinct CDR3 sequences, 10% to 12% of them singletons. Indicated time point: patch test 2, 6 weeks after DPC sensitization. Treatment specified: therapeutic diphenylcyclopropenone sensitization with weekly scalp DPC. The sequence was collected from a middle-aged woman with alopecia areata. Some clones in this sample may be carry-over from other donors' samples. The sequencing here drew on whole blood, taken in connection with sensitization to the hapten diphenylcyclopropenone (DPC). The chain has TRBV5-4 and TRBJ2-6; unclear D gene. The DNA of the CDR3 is TGTGCCAGCAGCCCCGCCCAGTCTGGGGCCAACGTCCTGACTTTC. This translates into CASSPAQSGANVLTF.